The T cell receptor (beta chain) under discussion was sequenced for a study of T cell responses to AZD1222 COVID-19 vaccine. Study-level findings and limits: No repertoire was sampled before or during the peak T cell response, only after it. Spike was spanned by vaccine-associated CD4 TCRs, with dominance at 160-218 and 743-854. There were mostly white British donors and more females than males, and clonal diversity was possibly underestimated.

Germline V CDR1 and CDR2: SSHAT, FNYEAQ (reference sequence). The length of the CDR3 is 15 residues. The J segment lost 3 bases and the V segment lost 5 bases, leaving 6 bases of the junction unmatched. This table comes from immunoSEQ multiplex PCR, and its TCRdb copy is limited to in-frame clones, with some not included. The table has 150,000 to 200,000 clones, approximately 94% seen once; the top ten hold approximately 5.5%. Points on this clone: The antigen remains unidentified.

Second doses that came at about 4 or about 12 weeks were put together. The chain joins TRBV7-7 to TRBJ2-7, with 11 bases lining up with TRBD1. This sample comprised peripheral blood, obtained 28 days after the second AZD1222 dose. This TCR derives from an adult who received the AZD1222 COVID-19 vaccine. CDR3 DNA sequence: TGTGCCAGCAGCACCGGACAGGGGGCTTTCTACGAGCAGTACTTC. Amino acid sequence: CASSTGQGAFYEQYF.